The table lists the clone carrying this T cell receptor beta chain with a few counts. The study included ophthalmopathy patients with Clinical Activity Score at least 3, NOSPECS grade at least 4 and duration under 3 months. This record comes from a study of T cells in Graves' hyperthyroidism and ophthalmopathy. Trimming took off 1 base at V and 0 bases at J, with 6 bases between the two ends. Per germline, CDR1 MDHEN and CDR2 SYDVKM. CDR3 length: 15 amino acids. The CDR3 regions of TCR beta were amplified from RNA transcripts. HTBI primers drove first-round RT-PCR of the TCR CDR3. Using its own MiXCR run on the multiplex PCR reads, TCRdb lists one record per CDR3 protein. Of 550,000 to 700,000 distinct CDR3 sequences detected, over 12% appear once; the ten largest clones hold 4.3%.

Sequencing input: blood. V usage is TRBV28 and J usage is TRBJ2-2; D is uncertain. The clonotype comes from a woman in her 40s with Graves' ophthalmopathy. The CDR3 sequence is CASSLLRPNTGELFF. CDR3 nucleotides: TGTGCCAGCAGTTTATTGCGGCCGAACACCGGGGAGCTGTTTTTT. Looking up the rest from reference TRBV28 and TRBJ2-2 gives the full variable domain: DVKVTQSSRYLVKRTGEKVFLECVQDMDHENMFWYRQDPGLGLRLIYFSYDVKMKEKGDIPEGYSVSREKKERFSLILESASTNQTSMYLCASSLLRPNTGELFFGEGSRLTVL.